These 17 T cell receptor beta chains were all obtained from the same sample, sequenced in a study of cytomegalovirus exposure and HLA in healthy donors. PCR was performed using 60 Vbeta and 13 Jbeta primers. Some clones are missing from TCRdb's copy, which holds only in-frame ones; the method was immunoSEQ multiplex PCR. The sample lists around 130,000 clones; 60% to 85% were seen once. Sequencing input: PBMCs. These receptors originate from a woman aged 35 to 49 in good health and CMV-seronegative.

This chain uses TRBV29-1 with TRBJ1-2; D not certain. The CDR3 spans 14 residues. Trimming shortened V by 4 bases and J by 4 bases, and 16 bases separated the two germline ends. The germline gives CDR1 SQVTM, CDR2 ANQGSEA. The CDR3 loop reads CSVVSLGDGYGYTF. CDR3 in DNA: TGCAGCGTTGTTTCTCTGGGAGATGGCTATGGCTACACCTTC.

This clone was recorded a few times. The chain recombines TRBV13 with TRBJ1-3, with 8 bases that match TRBD1. The trim removed 4 bases at V and 5 bases at J, leaving 16 bases unmatched. Germline CDR1 reads PRHDT; CDR2 reads FYEKMQ (reference sequence). This CDR3 has 18 amino acids. The CDR3 sequence: CASSSLQTPGGGRNTIYF. For the CDR3, the DNA is TGTGCCAGCAGCTCCCTACAAACCCCAGGGGGCGGTAGAAACACCATATATTTT. The variable domain in full, with the rest retrieved from reference TRBV13 and TRBJ1-3, is AAGVIQSPRHLIKEKRETATLKCYPIPRHDTVYWYQQGPGQDPQFLISFYEKMQSDKGSIPDRFSAQQFSDYHSELNMSSLELGDSALYFCASSSLQTPGGGRNTIYFGEGSWLTVV.

The CDR3 reads CASSSHQGAGGYTF. The CDR3 DNA follows: TGTGCCAGCAGTTCACACCAGGGGGCTGGTGGCTACACCTTC. The chain recombines TRBV28 with TRBJ1-2; TRBD1 matches 8 bases. V lost 4 bases, J lost 7 bases, and 8 bases stayed unmatched. From germline, CDR1 is MDHEN and CDR2 SYDVKM. This CDR3 has 14 amino acids.

The CDR3 DNA is TGTGCCAGCAGTTCCCATTCTCGGCAGCGGGGGGAAAAACTGTTTTTT. As protein: CASSSHSRQRGEKLFF. The gene calls are TRBV6-6 and TRBJ1-4, with D possibly matching TRBD1 (5 bases). Trimming cost V 4 bases and J 8 bases, with 20 bases left between them. Per the germline V gene, CDR1 is MNHNY and CDR2 is SVGAGI (reference sequence). The CDR3 has 16 amino acids.

V is TRBV9 and J is TRBJ1-2, with D perhaps matching TRBD1 (5 bases). Trimming took 0 bases from V and 8 from J, leaving 17 bases between them. Germline CDR1 reads SGDLS; CDR2 reads YYNGEE. This CDR3 has 15 amino acids. CDR3 loop: CASSVGGAAIEGYTF. For the CDR3, the DNA is TGTGCCAGCAGCGTAGGGGGCGCTGCTATCGAAGGCTACACCTTC.

J is TRBJ2-1 and V is TRBV28; 9 bases are shared with TRBD2. This CDR3 is built from 16 residues. CDR1 and CDR2 (germline): MDHEN, SYDVKM. J lost 8 bases, V lost 2 bases, and 10 bases had no gene match. The CDR3 is CASSLRVAGAVHEQFF. For the CDR3, the DNA is TGTGCCAGCAGTTTAAGGGTAGCGGGAGCAGTCCATGAGCAGTTCTTC.

J is TRBJ2-1 and V is TRBV19; 11 bases are a match to TRBD2. Trimming removed 4 bases from V and 4 bases from J; junction bases left unmatched: 3. CDR3 size: 15 residues. Germline CDR1 LNHDA, CDR2 SQIVND (reference sequence). CDR3 sequence: CASSKGLAAYNEQFF. DNA for the CDR3: TGTGCCAGTAGTAAGGGACTAGCGGCTTACAATGAGCAGTTCTTC.

The CDR3 sequence is CASSSRTGSYEQYF. The CDR3 bases are TGTGCCAGCAGCTCGAGGACAGGGTCCTACGAGCAGTACTTC. The genes are TRBV5-8 and TRBJ2-7; 8 bases are shared with TRBD1. This CDR3 is built from 14 residues. V shed 3 bases, J shed 1 base, and the junction held 3 bases outside the gene matches. Germline V gives CDR1 SGHTS, CDR2 YDEGEE.

The chain has TRBV6-5 and TRBJ1-2; TRBD1 aligns across 8 bases. CDR3 length: 14 amino acids. In germline, CDR1 is MNHEY, CDR2 SVGAGI. The junction had 11 bases not matched to a gene; V was cut back by 6 bases and J by 8 bases. This chain's CDR3 is CASRPAGGGGGYTF. CDR3 nucleotides: TGTGCCAGCAGACCCGCAGGGGGCGGAGGGGGCTACACCTTC.

CDR3 DNA sequence: TGCGCCAGCAGCATTACAGGGGGTTATTCCTACAATGAGCAGTTCTTC. Translating gives CASSITGGYSYNEQFF. This chain joins TRBV5-1 and TRBJ2-1; 8 nucleotides agree with TRBD1. Germline V lookup: CDR1 SGHRS, CDR2 YFSETQ. The CDR3 consists of 16 residues. Germline trimming cut 4 bases from V and 1 base from J; bases unmatched to any gene: 7.

This chain connects TRBV2 to TRBJ1-1, with a possible D match to TRBD1 (6 bases). The CDR3 is made up of 12 amino acids. The V gene's germline CDR1 is SNHLY and CDR2 FYNNEI. V lost 3 bases and J lost 7, with 9 bases in between. The CDR3 DNA sequence: TGTGCCAGCAGTGAGCAGGGGATTGAAGCTTTCTTT. This encodes CASSEQGIEAFF.

This clone has more than one count but fewer than ten. The CDR3 region is CASSPTGTGDGNEQFF. CDR3 in DNA: TGTGCCAGCTCACCTACCGGAACAGGGGACGGCAATGAGCAGTTCTTC. V usage is TRBV18 and J usage is TRBJ2-1; 7 bases agree with TRBD1. The trim removed 3 bases at V and 6 bases at J, leaving 11 bases unmatched. The germline gives CDR1 KGHSH, CDR2 LQKENI. This CDR3 comprises 16 residues.

This clone came up once. V is TRBV10-2 and J is TRBJ2-3; 10 nucleotides line up with TRBD2. CDR3 length equals 17 residues. Germline-derived CDR1 and CDR2 are WSHSY and SAAADI. The ends lost 6 bases at V and 2 bases at J; junction bases unmatched: 11. CDR3: CASRRTSGVYYTDTQYF. Written as DNA, the CDR3 is TGCGCCAGCAGGCGCACTAGCGGGGTATACTACACAGATACGCAGTATTTT.

This sequence joins TRBV5-4 and TRBJ2-1, with a weak D call TRBD1 (6 bases). The germline V gene has CDR1 SGHNT and CDR2 YYREEE (reference sequence). V lost 0 bases and J 3 bases, leaving 13 bases between the germline ends. This CDR3 region has 16 residues. Here the CDR3 reads CASSLGGQTDYNEQFF. DNA for the CDR3: TGTGCCAGCAGCTTGGGAGGACAGACAGACTACAATGAGCAGTTCTTC.

This clone turned up a few times. The rearrangement uses TRBV6-1 and TRBJ1-5; D is undetermined. The V end was cut by 10 bases, the J end by 9 bases, with 19 bases between. The CDR3 loop spans 13 amino acids. Germline assignment: CDR1 MNHNS and CDR2 SASEGT. This CDR3 reads CATSDEGGWPQHF. The CDR3 coding sequence is TGTGCCACCTCCGATGAGGGCGGGTGGCCCCAGCATTTT.

The rearrangement joins TRBV27 to TRBJ1-1, with TRBD1 identical over 7 bases. Trimming at V came to 3 bases and at J to 4 bases, leaving 5 bases not matched to a gene. Germline CDR1 MNHEY, CDR2 SMNVEV (reference sequence). The CDR3 sequence is 14 residues long. The CDR3 bases are TGTGCCAGCAGTTTTCAGGGGGTGGGCACTGAAGCTTTCTTT. Its translation is CASSFQGVGTEAFF.

The J gene is TRBJ2-2, the V gene TRBV19; possibly TRBD2 for D (5 bases). In germline, CDR1 is LNHDA, CDR2 SQIVND (reference sequence). Trimming removed 0 bases from V and 8 bases from J, with 16 bases in between. The CDR3 extends over 16 amino acids. CDR3 in DNA: TGTGCCAGTAGTATAGAGAAAGCGGAGCCGTATGGGGAGCTGTTTTTT. Translated: CASSIEKAEPYGELFF.